This TCR beta chain was observed in a study of blood T cell repertoires in COVID-19 (TCRdb year 2020). Regarding the research as a whole: The collaborator samples originated in the United States, Italy and Spain and spanned the acute and convalescent phases of COVID-19. The material from the prospective study consisted of cDNA or gDNA derived from T cells, B-cell-depleted T cells, or PBMCs. Deeply sampled blood TCRbeta repertoires from subjects exposed to, actively infected with, or recovered from COVID-19 were included in the dataset. The repertoires were made available in a free public database intended to serve as a resource for research on the immune response to SARS-CoV-2. Samples came from the ongoing ImmuneRACE study (first 160 participants) plus 1,254 subjects from 6 global collaborators. The sample metadata nearly always contained a de-identified subject ID, COVID-19 status, age in years and sex. HLA class I and class II types, where available, came from metadata supplied by the sample provider rather than from assay-based typing.

The junction carries 15 bases between V and J, which are trimmed by 5 bases and 8 bases respectively. CDR1 and CDR2 (SGHVS, FQNEAQ) derive from the germline V gene. The cysteine opens and the phenylalanine closes a CDR3 of 13 amino acids. The DNA shown is the 39-base CDR3, in frame from base 1. Enrolling through a virtual design, the prospective study's participants ranged in age from roughly 18 to 89 years and lived across 24 United States geographic areas. To assign participants to cohorts, the prospective study relied on clinical history that participants themselves reported in a screening survey and a study questionnaire. For ImmuneRACE Cohort 3, a participant was defined as recovered based on two consecutive negative NP/OP PCR tests, clearance by a healthcare professional, or resolution of symptoms. In the prospective study, whole blood, serum and a nasopharyngeal or oropharyngeal swab were collected from each participant by mobile phlebotomists. Participants in the prospective study had the option to provide additional blood draws and questionnaires over a roughly 2-month period. Before DNA extraction, blood samples from the prospective study were shipped at room temperature or frozen.

Results and caveats for the whole study, not just this receptor: The quantity of clinical and demographic metadata differed by source and by participant and was supplied without curation.

For this clone: Its antigen is unknown. Base quality data are lacking; no much larger clone is found one base away.

TCRbeta CDR3 regions were amplified from genomic DNA using the immunoSEQ Assay, a bias-controlled multiplex PCR. Regarding the original processing steps: Nucleated cell counts per sample were estimated from amplification of reference gene primers within the assay. Sequence reads were collapsed and filtered to measure the absolute abundance of every unique TCRbeta CDR3 rearrangement. For each sample, productive Simpson clonality was calculated as the square root of Simpson's diversity index across productive rearrangements. TCRdb re-hosts the immuneACCESS table, in-frame sequences only. Its copies lack some clones; in the studies checked, an unresolved V gene accounts for under half of them, and the cause for the rest is not known. V, J and clone size are taken as reported in that table, and D and trimming were inferred from the DNA itself. Within this sample are about 130,000 clones, with approximately 86% of them counted one time only. Approximately 2.2% of the sample is held by the ten biggest clonotypes.

The sample consisted of PBMCs or T cells enriched from blood (not recorded which). Here the chain combines TRBV7-8 and TRBJ1-1; the D gene identity is not certain. The clonotype was recovered from a woman between 50 and 59 years old who had recovered from COVID-19. The base sequence is TGTGCCAGCAGCCATAAGAGCTCAGGCGAAGCTTTCTTT. Protein translation: CASSHKSSGEAFF.